This T cell receptor beta chain was obtained from a study of blood T cell repertoires in COVID-19. Study-level information: COVID-19 samples collected from the United States, Italy and Spain covered acute and convalescent phases. T cells, B-cell-depleted T cells, or PBMCs supplied cDNA or gDNA.

V was trimmed by 0 bases and J by 3 bases, leaving 6 bases between them. CDR3 length: 13 residues. Germline CDR1 reads SEHNR; CDR2 reads FQNEAQ (reference sequence). Data came from immunoSEQ multiplex PCR; TCRdb stores just in-frame clones and leaves some out. The data hold roughly 290,000 clones, with roughly 88% observed a single time. The Seattle patients joined while their infection was active and were tracked longitudinally afterward. Specimen: peripheral blood. This clonotype originated in a human donor with COVID-19, enrolled during active disease. The donor label of this sample is uncertain. The genes are TRBV7-9 and TRBJ2-7, with D unclear. DNA for the CDR3: TGTGCCAGCAGCTTAGCGCAGCGCTACGAGCAGTACTTC. Protein sequence: CASSLAQRYEQYF.